Listed here are 20 T cell receptor beta chains from one sample, sequenced in a study of molecular identifiers for immune sequencing clone quantification. TCRdb reprocessed the PCR reads via MiXCR and lists one record per CDR3 protein. The profile covers about 630,000 distinct CDR3 sequences, with roughly 27% appearing a single time and around 0.78% taken by the ten largest. The sequenced sample consisted of naive CD8+ T cells from blood, with Jurkat cell RNA spiked in. Subset meaning: FACS-sorted CD8+CD4-CCR7+CD45RA+ naive T cells. All receptors derive from a human donor in good health. Some libraries in this study had Jurkat cell RNA spiked in.

In regard to this clonotype: Germline and junction disagree at one end, which may indicate a read error. The genes are TRBV19 and TRBJ2-7; possibly TRBD1 for D (6 bases). The CDR3 extends over 15 amino acids. Germline lookup yields CDR1 LNHDA and CDR2 SQIVND (reference sequence). CDR3 bases: TGTGCCAATGCCCAACCGGGACATTACTCCTACAAGCAGTACTTC. It specifies CANAQPGHYSYKQYF.

The sample holds many counts of this clonotype. The V call is TRBV7-2, the J call TRBJ2-3; D unresolved. V lost 1 base to trimming and J lost 6 bases, with 20 bases between them. CDR3 size: 17 residues. Germline V gene sequence: CDR1 SGHTA, CDR2 FQGNSA. The CDR3 sequence is CASSLVVYPAFGDTQYF. As DNA, the CDR3 is TGTGCCAGCAGCTTAGTGGTCTACCCAGCGTTCGGTGATACGCAGTATTTT. The full variable domain, its missing parts supplied by reference TRBV7-2 and TRBJ2-3, is GAGVSQSPSNKVTEKGKDVELRCDPISGHTALYWYRQSLGQGLEFLIYFQGNSAPDKSGLPSDRFSAERTGGSVSTLTIQRTQQEDSAVYLCASSLVVYPAFGDTQYFGPGTRLTVL.

Points on this clonotype: A read error may explain this, as a much larger clone is one base away. This chain uses TRBV4-3 with TRBJ1-1; D not certain. There are 14 residues in the CDR3. CDR1 LGHNA and CDR2 YSLEER come from the germline V gene. V dropped 4 bases and J dropped 6 bases, with 15 bases sitting between them. As DNA, the CDR3 is TGCGCCAGCAGCCCGATAGGTACCGGGGCTGAAGCTTTCTTT. Its translation: CASSPIGTGAEAFF.

This clonotype was seen a handful of times. The chain has TRBV20-1 and TRBJ2-3; D tentatively fits TRBD1 or TRBD2 (5 bases each). V was cut by 3 bases and J by 5 bases, with 15 bases left in between. Germline V CDR1 and CDR2: DFQATT, SNEGSKA (reference sequence). The CDR3 has 14 amino acids. In DNA, the CDR3 is TGCAGTGCTAGTGGGGGTGTAGGTGGAGATACGCAGTATTTT. Translating gives CSASGGVGGDTQYF.

Comments on this clonotype: A much larger clone differs by one base, so this may be a read error. As the CDR3 is not closed by the conserved phenylalanine or tryptophan, this likely results from a read error. CDR3 residues: CASSYTVGFGDTVREQYS. The DNA of the CDR3 is TGTGCCAGCAGTTACACGGTAGGTTTCGGCGACACAGTGAGGGAGCAGTACTCC. This sequence joins TRBV6-5 and TRBJ2-7; no clear D. This CDR3 has 18 amino acids. V gave up 2 bases and J gave up 7 bases, with 27 bases separating them. From germline, CDR1 is MNHEY and CDR2 SVGAGI.

Concerning this clonotype: This clone may be a read error of a much larger clone one base away. The chain employs TRBV12-3 or TRBV12-4 and TRBJ1-1, with a tentative D call TRBD1 (6 bases). The CDR3 loop spans 15 amino acids. V gave up 4 bases and J gave up 6 bases, with 18 bases separating them. CDR3 residues: CASSSDRHSASEAFF. In nucleotides, the CDR3 is TGTGCCAGCAGTTCCGACAGGCACTCAGCCTCTGAAGCTTTCTTT.

The chain recombines TRBV10-3 with TRBJ2-7; TRBD1 matches 9 bases. The CDR3 is made up of 15 amino acids. Germline V gene sequence: CDR1 ENHRY, CDR2 SYGVKD. V lost 4 bases, J lost 1 base, and 5 bases stayed unmatched. The chain's CDR3 is CAISVGDRVSYEQYF. The CDR3 nucleotides read TGTGCCATCAGTGTAGGGGACAGGGTGTCCTACGAGCAGTACTTC.

As concerns this clonotype: An end of the junction differs from the germline gene, which may be a read error. The rearrangement links TRBV5-1 to TRBJ2-2; 11 nucleotides match TRBD1. Germline CDR1 and CDR2: SGHRS and YFSETQ. CDR3 length: 18 residues. The CDR3 protein is CASSLPGQGDPNTGEPFF. The CDR3 region has the DNA TGCGCCAGCAGCTTACCGGGACAGGGGGACCCGAACACCGGGGAGCCGTTTTTT.

This clonotype has a handful of counts. V usage is TRBV7-9 and J usage is TRBJ1-2, with no clear D. Germline CDR1 and CDR2: SEHNR and FQNEAQ (reference sequence). V gave up 1 base and J gave up 3 bases, with 6 bases separating them. The CDR3 extends over 13 amino acids. The CDR3 region is CASSLEVDYGYTF. CDR3 bases: TGTGCCAGCAGCTTAGAAGTGGACTATGGCTACACCTTC. Full variable domain (remainder filled in from reference TRBV7-9 and TRBJ1-2): DTGVSQNPRHKITKRGQNVTFRCDPISEHNRLYWYRQTLGQGPEFLTYFQNEAQLEKSRLLSDRFSAERPKGSFSTLEIQRTEQGDSAMYLCASSLEVDYGYTFGSGTRLTVV.

Notes on this clonotype: This sequence may be a read error, since a much larger clone differs from it by one base. The chain employs TRBV10-1 and TRBJ2-5, with D possibly being TRBD1 (5 bases). Germline V gives CDR1 WNHNN, CDR2 SYGVQD (reference sequence). The CDR3 is 13 amino acids. The DNA for the CDR3 is TGCGCCAGCAGTCAGGACGGACAAGGGACCCAGTACTTC. Protein sequence: CASSQDGQGTQYF.

The table lists this clonotype with a count of one. A single base separates this from a much larger clone, so it may be a read error. The rearrangement links TRBV7-9 to TRBJ2-7; D gene unclear. The CDR3 is 14 residues long. V dropped 5 bases and J dropped 5 bases, with 16 bases sitting between them. Germline lookup yields CDR1 SEHNR and CDR2 FQNEAQ (reference sequence). CDR3 DNA sequence: TGTGCCAGCAGCGGCCCGGAAGGGTCCAACGAGCAGTACTTC. Its protein is CASSGPEGSNEQYF.

To note about this clonotype: Germline is not matched at one junction end, which may reflect a read error. The rearrangement uses TRBV30 and TRBJ1-2; no clear D gene. This CDR3 is 13 amino acids long. CDR1 is GTSNPN, CDR2 SVGIG, per germline (reference sequence). In nucleotides, the CDR3 is TGTGCCCGGAGTGCAATAAGTAGCGGAGGCTACACCTTC. Its protein is CARSAISSGGYTF.

Comment on this clonotype: Because it lacks the conserved phenylalanine or tryptophan at the end, this CDR3 is likely a read error. The V gene is TRBV5-5, the J gene TRBJ2-3, with TRBD2 matching over 8 bases. The CDR3 has 14 residues. V shed 4 bases and J 6 bases; nucleotides not matched to a gene: 7. Germline assignment: CDR1 SGHKS and CDR2 YYEKEE (reference sequence). CDR3 in amino acids: CASSPAGGADTQYS. The DNA of the CDR3 is TGTGCCAGCAGCCCGGCGGGGGGCGCGGATACGCAGTATTCT.

As to this clonotype: Germline and junction disagree at one end, which may indicate a read error. The gene calls are TRBV7-9 and TRBJ2-1, with D possibly being TRBD1 (7 bases). CDR1 SEHNR and CDR2 FQNEAQ come from the germline V gene (reference sequence). The CDR3 extends over 17 amino acids. As DNA, the CDR3 is TGTGCCAGCAGCCCACGTCAGGGGGGCGCAGAGGAGGGTGAGCAGCTCTTC. This translates into CASSPRQGGAEEGEQLF.

V is TRBV9 and J is TRBJ1-1; D unresolved. CDR3 length: 14 residues. Germline-derived CDR1 and CDR2 are SGDLS and YYNGEE. V shed 0 bases and J shed 5 bases, with 11 bases lying between them. The CDR3 reads CASSVVGGYTEAFF. In nucleotides, the CDR3 is TGTGCCAGCAGCGTAGTTGGAGGGTATACTGAAGCTTTCTTT.

This clonotype has at least ten counts. The CDR3 region has the DNA TGCAGTGCTAGAAATCCGGGACCACCTTTGGCAGATACGCAGTATTTT. Translating it yields CSARNPGPPLADTQYF. The chain carries TRBV20-1 and TRBJ2-3; either TRBD1 or TRBD2 may supply D (5 bases each). V was clipped by 2 bases and J by 4 bases, with 19 bases between them. Germline V gene lookup returns CDR1 DFQATT and CDR2 SNEGSKA (reference sequence). This CDR3 spans 16 amino acids.

This clonotype came up many times. V usage is TRBV28 and J usage is TRBJ1-2; D gene unclear. The CDR3 has 14 residues. Trimming stripped 6 bases from V and 3 bases from J, with 14 bases between. Per germline, CDR1 MDHEN and CDR2 SYDVKM. The CDR3 is CASRSWARDYGYTF. DNA of the CDR3: TGTGCCAGCAGGTCCTGGGCCCGGGACTATGGCTACACCTTC.

This clonotype was counted only a few times. V gene TRBV27 combines with J gene TRBJ1-5; D remains unclear. The ends were cut back, 2 bases at V and 0 bases at J, with 11 bases in the middle. The length of the CDR3 is 16 residues. Germline values: CDR1 MNHEY, CDR2 SMNVEV (reference sequence). CDR3 sequence reads: CASSLAGSLSNQPQHF. The CDR3 DNA reads as TGTGCCAGCAGTTTAGCGGGCAGCCTTAGCAATCAGCCCCAGCATTTT.

The genes are TRBV19 and TRBJ2-1, with 13 bases lining up with TRBD2. Unmatched junction bases numbered 7, after V lost 6 bases and J lost 5 bases. The CDR3 consists of 16 residues. CDR1 and CDR2 from the germline V gene are LNHDA and SQIVND (reference sequence). The CDR3 coding sequence is TGTGCCAGTAGCCTTCAGGGACTAGCGGGACACAATGAGCAGTTCTTC. Encoded protein: CASSLQGLAGHNEQFF.

This clonotype was found a few times. The chain uses TRBV5-5 and TRBJ1-6, with D possibly matching TRBD1 (5 bases). Germline CDR1 and CDR2: SGHKS and YYEKEE (reference sequence). The V gene lost 4 bases and the J gene lost 0 bases, with 14 bases spanning the gap. This CDR3 is built from 17 residues. CDR3 in amino acids: CASSGDFVSSYNSPLHF. In DNA form, the CDR3 reads TGTGCCAGCAGCGGGGACTTCGTAAGCTCCTATAATTCACCCCTCCACTTT.